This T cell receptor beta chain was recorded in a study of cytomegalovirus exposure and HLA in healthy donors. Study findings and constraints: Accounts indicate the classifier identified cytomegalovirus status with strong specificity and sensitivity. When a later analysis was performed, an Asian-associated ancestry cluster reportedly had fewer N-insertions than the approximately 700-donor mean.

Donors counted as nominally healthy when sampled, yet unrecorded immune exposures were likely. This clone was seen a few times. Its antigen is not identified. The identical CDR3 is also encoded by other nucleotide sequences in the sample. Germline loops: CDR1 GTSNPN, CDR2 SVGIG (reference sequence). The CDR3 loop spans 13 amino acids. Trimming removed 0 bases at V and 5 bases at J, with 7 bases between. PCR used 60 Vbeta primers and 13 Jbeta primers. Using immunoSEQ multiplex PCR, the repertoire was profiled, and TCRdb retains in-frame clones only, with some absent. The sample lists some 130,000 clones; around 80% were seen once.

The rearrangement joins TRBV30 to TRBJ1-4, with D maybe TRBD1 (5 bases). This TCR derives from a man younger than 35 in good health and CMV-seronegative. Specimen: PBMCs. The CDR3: CAWSVGGNEKLFF. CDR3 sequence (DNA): TGTGCCTGGAGTGTGGGGGGAAATGAAAAACTGTTTTTT.